This T cell receptor (beta chain) was sequenced during a study of spatial heterogeneity in lung cancer. The CDR3 is 13 amino acids. Germline values: CDR1 SGHNT, CDR2 YENEEA. V was clipped by 2 bases and J by 7 bases, with 6 bases between them. All TCR cDNA molecules were individually tagged with a unique molecular identifier. TCRdb processed the 5' RACE reads anew with MiXCR; each CDR3 protein has one entry. The sample holds tens of thousands of distinct CDR3 sequences; 15% to 20% are singletons and the top ten take 21%. Noted time point: blood at routine non-recurrence follow-up after resection. TCRs were sequenced from unsorted whole RNA of tumor, nontumor lung or PBMC. This clonotype appeared a few times.

The sequence was collected from a male donor with early-stage non-small cell lung cancer. Sequencing was performed on PBMCs, taken at follow-up. The V gene is TRBV11-3, the J gene TRBJ1-6; D gene unclear. Here the CDR3 reads CASSLSRNSPLHF. The DNA for the CDR3 is TGTGCCAGCAGCTTATCTAGGAATTCACCCCTCCACTTT. The full variable domain, with the rest looked up from reference TRBV11-3 and TRBJ1-6, is EAGVVQSPRYKIIEKKQPVAFWCNPISGHNTLYWYLQNLGQGPELLIRYENEEAVDDSQLPKDRFSAERLKGVDSTLKIQPAELGDSAVYLCASSLSRNSPLHFGNGTRLTVT.